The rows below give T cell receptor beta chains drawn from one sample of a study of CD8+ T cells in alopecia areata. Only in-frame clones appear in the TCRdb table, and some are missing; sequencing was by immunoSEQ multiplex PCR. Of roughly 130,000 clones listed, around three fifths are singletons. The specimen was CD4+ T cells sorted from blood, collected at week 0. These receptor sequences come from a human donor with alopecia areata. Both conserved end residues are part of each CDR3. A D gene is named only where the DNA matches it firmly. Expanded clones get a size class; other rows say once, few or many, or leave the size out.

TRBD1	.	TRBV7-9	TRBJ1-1	CASSLKGTGITEAFF	TGTGCCAGCAGCTTAAAAGGGACAGGGATTACTGAAGCTTTCTTT
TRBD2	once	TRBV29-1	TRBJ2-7	CSVEGLAPTYEQYF	TGCAGCGTTGAAGGACTAGCGCCCACTTACGAGCAGTACTTC
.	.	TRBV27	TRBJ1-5	CASRKLQGSNQPQHF	TGTGCCAGCAGGAAGCTACAGGGTAGCAATCAGCCCCAGCATTTT
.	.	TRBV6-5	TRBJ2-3	CASRRAGDTDTQYF	TGTGCCAGCAGGAGAGCTGGCGACACAGATACGCAGTATTTT
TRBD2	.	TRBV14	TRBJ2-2	CASSRRDYLRTGELFF	TGTGCCAGCAGCCGCCGGGACTACCTAAGAACCGGGGAGCTGTTTTTT
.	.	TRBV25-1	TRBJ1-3	CASRDRYGNTIYF	TGTGCCAGCAGAGACAGATACGGAAACACCATATATTTT
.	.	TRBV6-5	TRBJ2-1	CASSPQGSSYNEQFF	TGTGCCAGCAGCCCGCAGGGGTCCTCCTACAATGAGCAGTTCTTC
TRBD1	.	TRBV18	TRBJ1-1	CASHGQGITEAFF	TGTGCCAGCCATGGACAGGGCATCACTGAAGCTTTCTTT
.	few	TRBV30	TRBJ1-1	CAWKDSMNTEAFF	TGTGCCTGGAAGGACAGCATGAACACTGAAGCTTTCTTT
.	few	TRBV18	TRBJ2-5	CASSQSQETQYF	TGTGCCAGCTCACAATCACAAGAGACCCAGTACTTC
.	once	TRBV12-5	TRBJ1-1	CASGSFPSRVGDLGVNTEAFF	TGTGCTAGTGGCTCTTTCCCCTCCCGGGTAGGGGACCTCGGGGTTAACACTGAAGCTTTCTTT
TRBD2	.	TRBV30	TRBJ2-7	CAWSFGLAGHYEQYF	TGTGCCTGGAGTTTCGGACTAGCGGGGCACTACGAGCAGTACTTC
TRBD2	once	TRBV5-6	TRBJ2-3	CASSLVTSGGVVTDTQYF	TGTGCCAGCAGCTTGGTGACTAGCGGGGGGGTCGTCACAGATACGCAGTATTTT
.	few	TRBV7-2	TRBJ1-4	CASSLALSRPTNEKLFF	TGTGCCAGCAGCTTAGCGCTCAGTCGTCCAACTAATGAAAAACTGTTTTTT
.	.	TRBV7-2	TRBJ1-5	CASSPEGVPHQPQHF	TGTGCCAGCAGCCCCGAGGGCGTACCCCATCAGCCCCAGCATTTT
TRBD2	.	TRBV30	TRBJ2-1	CAWKVADREGNEQFF	TGTGCCTGGAAGGTTGCGGACCGGGAGGGCAATGAGCAGTTCTTC
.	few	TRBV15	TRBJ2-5	CATSTGQHGPQETQYF	TGTGCCACCAGCACCGGCCAGCACGGACCCCAAGAGACCCAGTACTTC
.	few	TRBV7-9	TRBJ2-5	CASTINPGGQETQYF	TGTGCCAGCACCATAAACCCAGGGGGGCAAGAGACCCAGTACTTC
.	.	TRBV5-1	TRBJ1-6	CASSPLSGQSTPLHF	TGCGCCAGCAGCCCTCTTTCTGGCCAGAGCACACCCCTCCACTTT
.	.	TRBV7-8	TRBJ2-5	CASSSQREETQYF	TGTGCCAGCAGCTCACAGCGTGAAGAGACCCAGTACTTC
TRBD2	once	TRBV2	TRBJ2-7	CASSAGAGGEEQYF	TGTGCCAGCAGCGCCGGAGCGGGAGGGGAGGAGCAGTACTTC
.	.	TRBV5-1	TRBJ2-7	CASSYGGSSEQYF	TGCGCCAGCAGCTACGGAGGGAGTTCCGAGCAGTACTTC
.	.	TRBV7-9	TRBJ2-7	CASSPAGLSYEQYF	TGTGCCAGCAGCCCGGCAGGATTATCCTACGAGCAGTACTTC
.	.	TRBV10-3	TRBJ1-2	CAISSGRQRYYGYTF	TGTGCCATCAGTTCTGGGCGTCAGAGGTACTATGGCTACACCTTC
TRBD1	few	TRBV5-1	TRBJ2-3	CASSGRTGEATDTQYF	TGCGCCAGCAGCGGGAGGACAGGGGAAGCGACAGATACGCAGTATTTT
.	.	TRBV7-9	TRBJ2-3	CASSPKPDSSTDTQYF	TGTGCCAGCAGCCCCAAACCCGACAGTAGCACAGATACGCAGTATTTT
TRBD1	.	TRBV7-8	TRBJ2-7	CASRPTGTVNGEQYF	TGTGCCAGCAGACCTACCGGGACAGTGAATGGAGAGCAGTACTTC